This paragraph covers one T cell receptor beta chain sequence. The sample comes from a study of shared clonotypes between healthy human individuals. For the study at large: The composition of the donors was a couple of women and three men aged 18 to 49.

Trimming left V 4 bases short and J 1 base short, with 8 bases between. CDR3 length equals 14 residues. Germline V lookup: CDR1 SGHRS, CDR2 YFSETQ. Authors' processing steps: Junction-only sequences without quality scores were provided by ImmunoSEQ, so filtering was different. This table comes from immunoSEQ multiplex PCR, and its TCRdb copy is limited to in-frame clones, with some not included. The DNA gave D and trimming, while V, J and clone size come from that table. The sample contains more than 1.2 million clones, less than 99% of which appear only once. This rearrangement joins TRBV5-1 to TRBJ2-2; D call uncertain. What was sequenced was naive CD4+ T cells sorted from blood. Noted subset: CD45RA+ positively selected. This clonotype was obtained from a man under 40 in good health. The CDR3 region is CASSRTENTGELFF. The CDR3 DNA sequence: TGCGCCAGCAGCCGGACGGAGAACACCGGGGAGCTGTTTTTT. Using reference TRBV5-1 and TRBJ2-2 for the parts outside the CDR3, the full variable domain is KAGVTQTPRYLIKTRGQQVTLSCSPISGHRSVSWYQQTPGQGLQFLFEYFSETQRNKGNFPGRFSGRQFSNSRSEMNVSTLELGDSALYLCASSRTENTGELFFGEGSRLTVL.